This T cell receptor (beta chain) was profiled in a study of blood T cell repertoires in COVID-19. Study background: Collection of acute and convalescent COVID-19 samples took place in the United States, Italy and Spain. The analysed material was cDNA or gDNA that came from T cells, B-cell-depleted T cells, or PBMCs.

The authors' processing: From reference gene primer amplification, estimates of nucleated cell counts were derived. Clones were sequenced by immunoSEQ multiplex PCR, and TCRdb holds only the in-frame ones, with some missing. V and J calls and clone size are copied from that table; D and trimming were computed from the DNA. The sample yields about 99,000 clones, approximately 90% seen once. CDR1 and CDR2 from the germline V gene are LGHDT and YNNKEL (reference sequence). The CDR3 totals 17 residues. Trimming took 2 bases from V and 7 from J; bases not matched to a gene: 9. The rearrangement joins TRBV3-1 (or the pseudogene TRBV3-2) to TRBJ1-6, with TRBD1 matching 9 bases. The sample taken for sequencing was peripheral blood. The TCR originated in a man between 50 and 59 years old in a cohort sampled during active COVID-19. CDR3 in DNA: TGTGCCAGCAGCCAACCCGGGACAGGGAAGAGGAATTCACCCCTCCACTTT. Protein product: CASSQPGTGKRNSPLHF.